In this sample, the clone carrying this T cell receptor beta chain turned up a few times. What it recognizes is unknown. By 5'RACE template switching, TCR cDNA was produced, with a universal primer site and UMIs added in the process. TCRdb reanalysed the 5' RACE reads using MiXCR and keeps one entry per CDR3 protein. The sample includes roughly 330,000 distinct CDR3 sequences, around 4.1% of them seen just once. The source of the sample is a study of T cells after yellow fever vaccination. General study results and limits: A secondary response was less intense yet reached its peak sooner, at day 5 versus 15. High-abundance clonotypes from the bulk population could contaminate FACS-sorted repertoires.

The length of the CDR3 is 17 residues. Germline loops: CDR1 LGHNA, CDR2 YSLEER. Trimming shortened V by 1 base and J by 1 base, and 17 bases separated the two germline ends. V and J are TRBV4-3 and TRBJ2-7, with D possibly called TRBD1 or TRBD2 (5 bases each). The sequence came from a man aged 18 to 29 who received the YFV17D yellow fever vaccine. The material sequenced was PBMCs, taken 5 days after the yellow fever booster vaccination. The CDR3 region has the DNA TGCGCCAGCAGCCAAGCAAGGGACGACACCCGGTCCTACGAGCAGTACGTC. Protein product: CASSQARDDTRSYEQYV.